These T cell receptor beta chains were read from a single sample in a study of blood T cell repertoires in COVID-19. Clones were sequenced by immunoSEQ multiplex PCR, and TCRdb holds only the in-frame ones, with some missing. The table has approximately 240,000 clones, around nine tenths seen once. Sequencing used peripheral blood. These receptors all come from a middle-aged woman who had recovered from COVID-19. CDR3s include the opening cysteine and the closing phenylalanine or tryptophan. The D gene is left open where the match is weak. Size tells how often a clone was seen (once, few, many) or the class of an expanded clone, and some rows leave it out.

clone_size: -; j_call: TRBJ2-7; d_call: TRBD1; v_call: TRBV2; cdr3_aa: CASRTGTGGYEQYF; cdr3_nt: TGTGCCAGCAGGACGGGGACAGGGGGCTACGAGCAGTACTTC
clone_size: -; j_call: TRBJ2-2; d_call: -; v_call: TRBV5-1; cdr3_aa: CASSTYPGELFF; cdr3_nt: TGCGCCAGCAGCACTTATCCGGGGGAGCTGTTTTTT
clone_size: -; j_call: TRBJ1-5; d_call: -; v_call: TRBV24-1; cdr3_aa: CATSDGQYNQPQHF; cdr3_nt: TGTGCCACCAGTGACGGACAGTACAATCAGCCCCAGCATTTT
clone_size: few; j_call: TRBJ2-3; d_call: -; v_call: TRBV7-2; cdr3_aa: CASSSQGSTDTQYF; cdr3_nt: TGTGCCAGCAGCTCTCAGGGTTCCACAGATACGCAGTATTTT
clone_size: -; j_call: TRBJ1-2; d_call: -; v_call: TRBV19; cdr3_aa: CASSTPGVRYGYTF; cdr3_nt: TGTGCCAGTAGTACTCCAGGGGTGCGCTATGGCTACACCTTC
clone_size: -; j_call: TRBJ2-2; d_call: -; v_call: TRBV18; cdr3_aa: CASSPQGSGELFF; cdr3_nt: TGTGCCAGCTCACCCCAGGGATCCGGGGAGCTGTTTTTT
clone_size: -; j_call: TRBJ2-1; d_call: TRBD1; v_call: TRBV6-2/TRBV6-3; cdr3_aa: CASSSNRGSGPQQFF; cdr3_nt: TGTGCCAGCAGTTCCAACAGGGGGTCCGGACCTCAGCAGTTCTTC
clone_size: -; j_call: TRBJ2-5; d_call: -; v_call: TRBV7-2; cdr3_aa: CASSLAVYSETQYF; cdr3_nt: TGTGCCAGCAGCTTAGCAGTTTACTCGGAGACCCAGTACTTC
clone_size: few; j_call: TRBJ1-5; d_call: -; v_call: TRBV5-8; cdr3_aa: CASSGGTATNQPQHF; cdr3_nt: TGTGCCAGCAGCGGCGGTACGGCAACGAATCAGCCCCAGCATTTT
clone_size: -; j_call: TRBJ1-4; d_call: -; v_call: TRBV28; cdr3_aa: CASRQKQDIWTAMREKLFF; cdr3_nt: TGTGCCAGCAGGCAAAAACAGGACATTTGGACCGCAATGCGTGAAAAACTGTTTTTT
clone_size: -; j_call: TRBJ1-1; d_call: TRBD1; v_call: TRBV18; cdr3_aa: CASSRDRGLEAEAFF; cdr3_nt: TGTGCCAGCTCAAGGGACAGGGGTCTAGAGGCTGAAGCTTTCTTT
clone_size: -; j_call: TRBJ1-6; d_call: -; v_call: TRBV7-8; cdr3_aa: CASSLGGFYNSPLHF; cdr3_nt: TGTGCCAGCAGCTTGGGAGGGTTCTATAATTCACCCCTCCACTTT
clone_size: -; j_call: TRBJ2-5; d_call: TRBD2; v_call: TRBV28; cdr3_aa: CASSLGGGATETQYF; cdr3_nt: TGTGCCAGCAGTTTAGGGGGAGGGGCAACGGAGACCCAGTACTTC
clone_size: -; j_call: TRBJ1-3; d_call: TRBD1; v_call: TRBV7-2; cdr3_aa: CASSFGTGGDTIYF; cdr3_nt: TGTGCCAGCAGCTTCGGGACAGGGGGGGACACCATATATTTT
clone_size: -; j_call: TRBJ2-3; d_call: TRBD2; v_call: TRBV11-2; cdr3_aa: CASSSRGVGTDTQYF; cdr3_nt: TGTGCCAGCAGCTCGCGGGGGGTCGGCACAGATACGCAGTATTTT
clone_size: -; j_call: TRBJ2-3; d_call: TRBD2; v_call: TRBV15; cdr3_aa: CATSGTSGGADTQYF; cdr3_nt: TGTGCCACCAGCGGGACTAGCGGGGGGGCAGATACGCAGTATTTT
clone_size: -; j_call: TRBJ2-1; d_call: TRBD2; v_call: TRBV12-5; cdr3_aa: CASGLDLAGVYNEQFF; cdr3_nt: TGTGCTAGTGGTTTGGACCTAGCGGGAGTCTACAATGAGCAGTTCTTC
clone_size: -; j_call: TRBJ2-5; d_call: -; v_call: TRBV9; cdr3_aa: CASSGGGVETQYF; cdr3_nt: TGTGCCAGCAGTGGAGGGGGGGTCGAGACCCAGTACTTC
clone_size: few; j_call: TRBJ1-6; d_call: -; v_call: TRBV7-2; cdr3_aa: CASSSSVVGGGVKNSPLHF; cdr3_nt: TGTGCCAGCAGCTCCAGTGTAGTAGGCGGAGGGGTCAAAAATTCACCCCTCCACTTT
clone_size: -; j_call: TRBJ2-7; d_call: TRBD1; v_call: TRBV4-2; cdr3_aa: CASSPPTGGAYEQYF; cdr3_nt: TGTGCCAGCAGCCCGCCAACAGGGGGAGCCTACGAGCAGTACTTC
clone_size: once; j_call: TRBJ1-4; d_call: TRBD1; v_call: TRBV19; cdr3_aa: CASSHRDRVKGLFF; cdr3_nt: TGTGCCAGTAGTCACCGGGACAGGGTAAAGGGACTGTTTTTT
clone_size: -; j_call: TRBJ2-2; d_call: TRBD1; v_call: TRBV5-5; cdr3_aa: CASSPRQGASTGELFF; cdr3_nt: TGTGCCAGCAGCCCGCGACAGGGGGCGAGCACCGGGGAGCTGTTTTTT
clone_size: -; j_call: TRBJ1-1; d_call: -; v_call: TRBV3-1/TRBV3-2; cdr3_aa: CASSQPGSEAFF; cdr3_nt: TGTGCCAGCAGCCAACCGGGGTCTGAAGCTTTCTTT
clone_size: -; j_call: TRBJ2-7; d_call: TRBD1; v_call: TRBV4-3; cdr3_aa: CASSQGTGLNYEQYF; cdr3_nt: TGCGCCAGCAGCCAGGGGACAGGCCTGAACTACGAGCAGTACTTC
clone_size: -; j_call: TRBJ2-7; d_call: TRBD1; v_call: TRBV28; cdr3_aa: CASSSGQVIRYEQYF; cdr3_nt: TGTGCCAGCAGTTCAGGACAGGTAATTCGGTACGAGCAGTACTTC
clone_size: -; j_call: TRBJ2-7; d_call: -; v_call: TRBV3-1/TRBV3-2; cdr3_aa: CASSQELGAALYEQYF; cdr3_nt: TGTGCCAGCAGCCAAGAATTGGGGGCGGCACTCTACGAGCAGTACTTC
clone_size: once; j_call: TRBJ2-1; d_call: TRBD2; v_call: TRBV3-1/TRBV3-2; cdr3_aa: CASSRLAGEYNEQFF; cdr3_nt: TGTGCCAGCAGCCGTCTAGCGGGCGAATACAATGAGCAGTTCTTC
clone_size: -; j_call: TRBJ1-1; d_call: -; v_call: TRBV18; cdr3_aa: CASSPGLNTEAFF; cdr3_nt: TGTGCCAGCTCACCCGGTTTGAACACTGAAGCTTTCTTT
clone_size: -; j_call: TRBJ2-1; d_call: TRBD2; v_call: TRBV4-3; cdr3_aa: CASSPRTSGSLIPEFF; cdr3_nt: TGCGCCAGCAGCCCGAGGACTAGCGGGAGTTTGATCCCTGAGTTCTTC
clone_size: -; j_call: TRBJ1-5; d_call: TRBD1; v_call: TRBV28; cdr3_aa: CASRGTAPQPQHF; cdr3_nt: TGTGCCAGCAGAGGGACAGCGCCTCAGCCCCAGCATTTT
clone_size: -; j_call: TRBJ2-2; d_call: TRBD2; v_call: TRBV7-2; cdr3_aa: CASSYQRGGYTGELFF; cdr3_nt: TGTGCCAGCAGCTATCAGCGGGGGGGCTATACCGGGGAGCTGTTTTTT
clone_size: -; j_call: TRBJ2-1; d_call: -; v_call: TRBV14; cdr3_aa: CASSRRGESYNEQFF; cdr3_nt: TGTGCCAGCAGCCGCCGCGGGGAATCCTACAATGAGCAGTTCTTC
clone_size: -; j_call: TRBJ1-4; d_call: -; v_call: TRBV7-9; cdr3_aa: CASEVLNEKLFF; cdr3_nt: TGTGCCAGCGAGGTGTTAAATGAAAAACTGTTTTTT
clone_size: -; j_call: TRBJ2-3; d_call: TRBD2; v_call: TRBV30; cdr3_aa: CAWRVAGGTDTQYF; cdr3_nt: TGTGCCTGGAGGGTAGCGGGGGGCACAGATACGCAGTATTTT
clone_size: -; j_call: TRBJ2-7; d_call: TRBD1; v_call: TRBV7-6; cdr3_aa: CASSLVDRGSYEQYF; cdr3_nt: TGTGCCAGCAGCTTAGTCGACAGGGGCTCCTACGAGCAGTACTTC
clone_size: -; j_call: TRBJ2-3; d_call: TRBD2; v_call: TRBV19; cdr3_aa: CASTPGLAAPDTQYF; cdr3_nt: TGTGCCAGTACCCCAGGACTAGCGGCTCCAGATACGCAGTATTTT
clone_size: -; j_call: TRBJ2-3; d_call: TRBD2; v_call: TRBV5-1; cdr3_aa: CASSSGTSSRGGTDTQYF; cdr3_nt: TGCGCCAGCAGCTCAGGGACTAGCAGTAGGGGTGGCACAGATACGCAGTATTTT
clone_size: -; j_call: TRBJ2-7; d_call: -; v_call: TRBV20-1; cdr3_aa: CSANRNYEQYF; cdr3_nt: TGCAGTGCTAACAGGAACTACGAGCAGTACTTC
clone_size: -; j_call: TRBJ1-4; d_call: -; v_call: TRBV2; cdr3_aa: CASCPDDFNEKLFF; cdr3_nt: TGTGCCAGCTGTCCCGATGACTTTAATGAAAAACTGTTTTTT
clone_size: -; j_call: TRBJ2-7; d_call: -; v_call: TRBV7-8; cdr3_aa: CASTRGSAARGEQYF; cdr3_nt: TGTGCCAGCACTCGAGGTTCGGCAGCCCGTGGGGAGCAGTACTTC
clone_size: -; j_call: TRBJ2-2; d_call: TRBD2; v_call: TRBV5-1; cdr3_aa: CASSTGTSGRAGTGELFF; cdr3_nt: TGCGCCAGCAGCACAGGGACTAGCGGGAGGGCCGGCACCGGGGAGCTGTTTTTT
clone_size: -; j_call: TRBJ2-7; d_call: TRBD1; v_call: TRBV6-2/TRBV6-3; cdr3_aa: CASSLRDRLTYEQYF; cdr3_nt: TGTGCCAGCAGCCTTCGGGACAGGTTGACCTACGAGCAGTACTTC
clone_size: -; j_call: TRBJ1-1; d_call: -; v_call: TRBV19; cdr3_aa: CASSILQKGNRVMNTEAFF; cdr3_nt: TGTGCCAGTAGTATCCTTCAAAAGGGGAACAGGGTCATGAACACTGAAGCTTTCTTT
clone_size: -; j_call: TRBJ2-5; d_call: TRBD1; v_call: TRBV27; cdr3_aa: CASSPFDRGRETQYF; cdr3_nt: TGTGCCAGCAGTCCATTCGACAGGGGCCGTGAGACCCAGTACTTC
clone_size: -; j_call: TRBJ1-6; d_call: -; v_call: TRBV7-8; cdr3_aa: CASSLIMAGDVTPLHF; cdr3_nt: TGTGCCAGCAGCTTAATCATGGCAGGGGACGTCACACCCCTCCACTTT
clone_size: -; j_call: TRBJ1-6; d_call: TRBD1; v_call: TRBV7-2; cdr3_aa: CASSLYPDRSNSPLHF; cdr3_nt: TGTGCCAGCAGCCTTTACCCGGACAGGAGTAATTCACCCCTCCACTTT
clone_size: -; j_call: TRBJ2-1; d_call: TRBD2; v_call: TRBV6-1; cdr3_aa: CASSEAGTSGANEQFF; cdr3_nt: TGTGCCAGCAGTGAAGCTGGGACTAGCGGGGCCAATGAGCAGTTCTTC
clone_size: -; j_call: TRBJ2-7; d_call: TRBD2; v_call: TRBV25-1; cdr3_aa: CASSVSGIIPYEQYF; cdr3_nt: TGTGCCAGCAGCGTTAGCGGGATAATTCCCTACGAGCAGTACTTC
clone_size: -; j_call: TRBJ2-5; d_call: -; v_call: TRBV2; cdr3_aa: CASHRAGEETQYF; cdr3_nt: TGTGCCAGCCACAGGGCTGGTGAAGAGACCCAGTACTTC
clone_size: few; j_call: TRBJ2-1; d_call: TRBD2; v_call: TRBV4-2; cdr3_aa: CASSQEGLADRNEQFF; cdr3_nt: TGTGCCAGCAGCCAAGAAGGACTAGCGGATCGGAATGAGCAGTTCTTC
clone_size: -; j_call: TRBJ1-5; d_call: -; v_call: TRBV19; cdr3_aa: CASSIPPFGPQHF; cdr3_nt: TGTGCCAGTAGTATTCCCCCCTTCGGGCCCCAGCATTTT
clone_size: once; j_call: TRBJ2-3; d_call: TRBD1; v_call: TRBV5-1; cdr3_aa: CASSLGGGFTDTQYF; cdr3_nt: TGCGCCAGCAGCTTAGGGGGCGGGTTCACAGATACGCAGTATTTT
clone_size: few; j_call: TRBJ2-7; d_call: -; v_call: TRBV7-2; cdr3_aa: CASSSDRPPYEQYF; cdr3_nt: TGTGCCAGCAGCTCCGACAGGCCCCCCTACGAGCAGTACTTC
clone_size: -; j_call: TRBJ2-5; d_call: -; v_call: TRBV23-1; cdr3_aa: CASSQSDGVREEVGETQYF; cdr3_nt: TGCGCCAGCAGTCAATCGGACGGTGTGAGGGAGGAGGTAGGGGAGACCCAGTACTTC
clone_size: -; j_call: TRBJ2-1; d_call: TRBD1; v_call: TRBV19; cdr3_aa: CASSMGTGGVNEQFF; cdr3_nt: TGTGCCAGTAGTATGGGGACAGGGGGTGTCAATGAGCAGTTCTTC
clone_size: few; j_call: TRBJ1-1; d_call: -; v_call: TRBV29-1; cdr3_aa: CSTRVAGNTEAFF; cdr3_nt: TGCAGCACTCGCGTGGCGGGGAACACTGAAGCTTTCTTT
clone_size: -; j_call: TRBJ2-7; d_call: -; v_call: TRBV6-5; cdr3_aa: CASSRDPGPPYEQYF; cdr3_nt: TGTGCCAGCAGCAGGGATCCGGGCCCTCCCTACGAGCAGTACTTC
clone_size: -; j_call: TRBJ2-7; d_call: TRBD1; v_call: TRBV18; cdr3_aa: CASSPGTGVYEQYF; cdr3_nt: TGTGCCAGCTCACCCGGGACAGGGGTCTACGAGCAGTACTTC
clone_size: -; j_call: TRBJ2-3; d_call: -; v_call: TRBV25-1; cdr3_aa: CASSLLGEGVTDTQYF; cdr3_nt: TGTGCCAGCAGCCTACTAGGAGAGGGGGTAACAGATACGCAGTATTTT
clone_size: -; j_call: TRBJ2-1; d_call: TRBD2; v_call: TRBV7-3; cdr3_aa: CASSLTTWEGLFF; cdr3_nt: TGTGCCAGCAGCTTAACTACTTGGGAGGGATTGTTCTTC